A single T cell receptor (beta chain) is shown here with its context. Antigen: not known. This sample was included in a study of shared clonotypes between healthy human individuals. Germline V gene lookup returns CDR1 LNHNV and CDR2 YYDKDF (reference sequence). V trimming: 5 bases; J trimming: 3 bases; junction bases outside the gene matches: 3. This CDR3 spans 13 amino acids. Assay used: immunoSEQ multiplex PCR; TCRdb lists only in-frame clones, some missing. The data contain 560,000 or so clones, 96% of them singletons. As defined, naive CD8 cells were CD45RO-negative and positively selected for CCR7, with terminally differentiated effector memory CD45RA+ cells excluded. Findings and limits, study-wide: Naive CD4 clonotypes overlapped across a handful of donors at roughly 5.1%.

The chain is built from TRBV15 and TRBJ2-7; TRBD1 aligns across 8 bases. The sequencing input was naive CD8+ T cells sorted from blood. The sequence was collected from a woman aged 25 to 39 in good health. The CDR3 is CATSYGQGYEQYF. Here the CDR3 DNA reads TGTGCCACCAGCTATGGACAGGGCTACGAGCAGTACTTC.